These T cell receptor beta chains were read from a single sample in a study of early T cells in non-severe SARS-CoV-2 infection. TCRdb reprocessed the 5' RACE reads via MiXCR and lists one record per CDR3 protein. The sample holds 45,000 to 55,000 distinct CDR3 sequences, approximately 6% seen once. Sequencing was carried out using whole blood. The receptor source for this set is an adult who was a healthcare worker with PCR-confirmed SARS-CoV-2 infection or an uninfected control (not recorded which). Both conserved end residues are part of each CDR3. D genes are given only for firm matches. Clone size appears in some rows only: once, few, many, or a class for an expanded clone.

TRBJ1-1	TRBV9	many	TRBD1	TGTGCCAGCAGCGCGACAAGAGGGGGCTCTGAAGCTTTCTTT	CASSATRGGSEAFF
TRBJ2-7	TRBV29-1	.	TRBD1	TGCAGCGTTGGGGGCACCCAGGGGGCGATCCACGAGCAGTACTTC	CSVGGTQGAIHEQYF
TRBJ1-6	TRBV18	.	.	TGTGCCAGCTCACCAGGGGCAGGGATTTCGGGTTCACCCCTCCACTTT	CASSPGAGISGSPLHF
TRBJ2-7	TRBV20-1	many	TRBD1	TGCAGTGCTAGAGATCGCCGGACAGGGGACGTCTACGAGCAGTACTTC	CSARDRRTGDVYEQYF
TRBJ1-2	TRBV19	many	.	TGTGCCAGTTCTTCCGGGACAAATAACTATGGCTACACCTTC	CASSSGTNNYGYTF
TRBJ2-7	TRBV30	.	.	TGTGCCTGGAGTGTGAGACTGTCCTACGAGCAGTACTTC	CAWSVRLSYEQYF
TRBJ2-2	TRBV6-2/TRBV6-3	many	.	TGTGCCAGCCATCACACCGGGGAGCTGTTTTTT	CASHHTGELFF
TRBJ2-7	TRBV12-3/TRBV12-4	.	TRBD1	TGTGCCAGCAGACCGCGGACAGGGGGCTACGAGCAGTACTTC	CASRPRTGGYEQYF
TRBJ2-7	TRBV11-2	many	.	TGTGCCACACAGCCTCGTCGGGGGGAGCAGTACTTC	CATQPRRGEQYF
TRBJ2-5	TRBV6-5	few	.	TGTGCCAGCAGTTGGCAAGGGGGGGGAGAGACCCAGTACTTC	CASSWQGGGETQYF
TRBJ1-4	TRBV4-1	few	.	TGCGCCAGCAGCCAAGCCGGGACCGGGGCTGAAAAACTGTTTTTT	CASSQAGTGAEKLFF
TRBJ2-1	TRBV29-1	many	.	TGCAGCGTTGCCTCCAGGGGAGGGTACAGTGAGCAGTTCTTC	CSVASRGGYSEQFF
TRBJ2-3	TRBV11-2	many	TRBD1	TGTGCCAGCAGCTCCCGACAGGGACAGGATACGCAGTATTTT	CASSSRQGQDTQYF
TRBJ2-6	TRBV11-1	.	TRBD1	TGTGCCAGCAGCCCCCGGACAGGGGCGGATGGGGCCAACGTCCTGACTTTC	CASSPRTGADGANVLTF
TRBJ2-5	TRBV19	.	TRBD2	TGTGCCAGTAGAAGTAGCGGGGGGCCCCCGGAGACCCAGTACTTC	CASRSSGGPPETQYF
TRBJ1-5	TRBV18	few	.	TGTGCCAGCTCACCGCTAGAAAATCAGCCCCAGCATTTT	CASSPLENQPQHF
TRBJ2-6	TRBV7-8	many	TRBD1	TGTGCCAGCAGCTCTCCGGGACAGGTTATCTCTGGGGCCAACGTCCTGACTTTC	CASSSPGQVISGANVLTF
TRBJ1-1	TRBV12-3/TRBV12-4	many	.	TGTGCCAGCAGTTTATGGGGCAACACTGAAGCTTTCTTT	CASSLWGNTEAFF
TRBJ2-7	TRBV12-3/TRBV12-4	many	.	TGTGCCAGCAGTAAGGACGGGGGAGGCTACGAGCAGTACTTC	CASSKDGGGYEQYF
TRBJ2-7	TRBV4-3	.	TRBD1	TGCGCCAGCAGCCAACTTGGGGACAGGGACGAGCAGTACTTC	CASSQLGDRDEQYF